The clone carrying this TCR beta chain has only one observation. Its antigen is unidentified. Produced via immunoSEQ multiplex PCR; TCRdb's table is partial and in-frame only. Here the sample spans approximately 32,000 clones, roughly three quarters being singletons. Those with chemo-refractory metastatic non-small-cell lung cancer were treated with focal radiation combined with CTLA-4 blockade using ipilimumab. This CDR3 spans 15 amino acids. CDR1 and CDR2 from the germline V gene are MNHEY and SVGAGI. The sample belongs to a study of radiotherapy plus CTLA-4 blockade in lung cancer. Study-level information: In around 17% of patients, objective responses were seen; 31% had disease control.

The study's findings and limits: Early blood T cell clone dynamics, with interferon-beta, were reported to best predict response. Expansion of tumor-derived TCR clones was observed in blood after radiotherapy plus ipilimumab.

The TCR sequence derives from a human donor with non-small cell lung cancer who had stable disease on radiotherapy plus ipilimumab. This chain joins TRBV6-5 and TRBJ2-5, with TRBD1 matching 7 bases. The tail of the sequence fits TRBJ2-7 better, so the J call may be wrong. The sample consisted of peripheral blood, taken from a patient treated with radiotherapy plus ipilimumab. In DNA, the CDR3 is TGTGCCAGCAGTAAGAAGACAGGGTTTGTTAGCGAGCAGTACTTC. It yields the protein CASSKKTGFVSEQYF.